This T cell receptor beta chain stems from a study of T cell changes during pregnancy in multiple sclerosis. Only in-frame clones appear in the TCRdb table, and some are missing; sequencing was by immunoSEQ multiplex PCR. The table lists around 62,000 clones, roughly nine tenths of them singletons. Germline V gives CDR1 SGHDN, CDR2 FVKESK. The V segment lost 3 bases and the J segment 0 bases; nucleotides outside the gene matches: 7. There are 16 residues in the CDR3. The gene calls are TRBV14 and TRBJ1-1, with 7 bases identical to TRBD1. Sequenced material: peripheral blood, taken in the first trimester of pregnancy. This clonotype was sampled from a female donor with multiple sclerosis, enrolled in a pregnancy study. The CDR3 spells CASSQLGTDMNTEAFF. The CDR3 DNA is TGTGCCAGCAGCCAGCTGGGGACAGACATGAACACTGAAGCTTTCTTT.